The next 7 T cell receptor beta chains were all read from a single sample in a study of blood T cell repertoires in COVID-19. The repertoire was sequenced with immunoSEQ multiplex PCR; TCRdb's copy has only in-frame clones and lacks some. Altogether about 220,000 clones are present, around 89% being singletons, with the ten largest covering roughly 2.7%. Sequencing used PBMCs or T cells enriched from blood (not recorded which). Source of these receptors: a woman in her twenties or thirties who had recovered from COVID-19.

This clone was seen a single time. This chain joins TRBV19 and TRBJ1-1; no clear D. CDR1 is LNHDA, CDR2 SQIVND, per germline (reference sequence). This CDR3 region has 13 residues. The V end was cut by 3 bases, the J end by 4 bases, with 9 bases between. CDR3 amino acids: CASSIAGPTEAFF. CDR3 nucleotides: TGTGCCAGTAGTATTGCCGGTCCCACTGAAGCTTTCTTT.

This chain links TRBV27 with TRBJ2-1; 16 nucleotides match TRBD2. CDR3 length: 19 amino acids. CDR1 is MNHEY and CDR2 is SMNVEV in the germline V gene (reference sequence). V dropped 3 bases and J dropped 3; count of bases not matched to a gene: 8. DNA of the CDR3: TGTGCCAGCAGTTTCCCCGGGACTAGCGGGGGGGCAGTCTACAATGAGCAGTTCTTC. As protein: CASSFPGTSGGAVYNEQFF.

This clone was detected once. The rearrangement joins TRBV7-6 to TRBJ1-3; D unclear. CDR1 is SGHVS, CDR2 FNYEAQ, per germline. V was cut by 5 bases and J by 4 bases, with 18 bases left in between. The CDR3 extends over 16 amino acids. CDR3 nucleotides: TGTGCCAGCAGCCCCTACCGTCCCGCGGGAGGAAACACCATATATTTT. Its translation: CASSPYRPAGGNTIYF.

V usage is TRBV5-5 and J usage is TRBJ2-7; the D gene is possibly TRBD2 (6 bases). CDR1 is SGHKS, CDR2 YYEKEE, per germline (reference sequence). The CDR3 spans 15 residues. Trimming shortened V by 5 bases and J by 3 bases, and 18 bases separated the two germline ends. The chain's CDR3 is CASRLNGGKVYEQYF. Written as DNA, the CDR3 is TGTGCCAGCAGACTGAATGGGGGGAAGGTCTACGAGCAGTACTTC.

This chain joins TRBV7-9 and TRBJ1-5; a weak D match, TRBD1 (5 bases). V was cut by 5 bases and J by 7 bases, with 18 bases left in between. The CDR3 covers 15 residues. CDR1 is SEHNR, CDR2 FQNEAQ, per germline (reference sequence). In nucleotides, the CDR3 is TGTGCCAGCAGCCCCGCGGGGGGGTCGTGGCAGCCCCAGCATTTT. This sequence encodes CASSPAGGSWQPQHF.

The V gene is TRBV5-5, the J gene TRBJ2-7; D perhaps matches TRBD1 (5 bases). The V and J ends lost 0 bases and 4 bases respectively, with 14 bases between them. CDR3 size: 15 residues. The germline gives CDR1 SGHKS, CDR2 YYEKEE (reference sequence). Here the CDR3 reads CASSLGQMNPYEQYF. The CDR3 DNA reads TGTGCCAGCAGCTTGGGACAGATGAACCCATACGAGCAGTACTTC.

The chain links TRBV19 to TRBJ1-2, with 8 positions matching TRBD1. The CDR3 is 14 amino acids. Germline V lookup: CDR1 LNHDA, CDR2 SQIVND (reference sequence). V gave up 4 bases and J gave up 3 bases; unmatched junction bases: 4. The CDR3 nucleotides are TGTGCCAGTAGTACCATACAGGGGGACTATGGCTACACCTTC. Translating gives CASSTIQGDYGYTF.